In its sample, the clone carrying this T cell receptor beta chain was seen many times. What it recognizes is unknown. The sample comes from a study of CD8 T cells in ankylosing spondylitis. Study conclusions and caveats: A motif in TCR beta, a set of about eight highly homologous variants, appeared characteristic of ankylosing spondylitis blood.

Via MiXCR, TCRdb re-called the 5' RACE reads, giving one row per CDR3 protein. Here the sample spans under 300,000 distinct CDR3 sequences, more than 9% being singletons. J lost 2 bases, V lost 5 bases, and 5 bases had no gene match. CDR3 length: 15 amino acids. CDR1 and CDR2 (germline): SGHVS, FNYEAQ. This TCR was recovered from a male donor with ankylosing spondylitis or in good health (not recorded which). The genes are TRBV7-6 and TRBJ2-5; 10 bases fit TRBD2. Input material: blood, either unsorted or a sorted T cell fraction (not recorded which). As DNA, the CDR3 is TGTGCCAGCAGCACCGGACTAGCGGCTCAAGAGACCCAGTACTTC. It encodes CASSTGLAAQETQYF.